What follows are 25 T cell receptor beta chains derived from one specimen sequenced in a study of T cell responses to AZD1222 COVID-19 vaccine. Profiled with immunoSEQ multiplex PCR; TCRdb holds only in-frame clones, not every one. The repertoire includes around 92,000 clones, about nine tenths of them detected once, and 20% to 25% sits in the top ten. The starting material was peripheral blood, obtained on day 0 of AZD1222 vaccination. These receptors were obtained from an adult in good health.

Regarding this clone: A junction end diverges from the germline sequence, so it may reflect a read error. The V call is TRBV29-1, the J call TRBJ1-2; D perhaps matches TRBD1 (5 bases). The CDR3 consists of 13 residues. Germline values: CDR1 SQVTM, CDR2 ANQGSEA. The CDR3 coding sequence is TGCAGCGTCGAAGACAGACCCTCCTATGGCTACACCTTC. Protein: CSVEDRPSYGYTF.

V gene TRBV7-2 combines with J gene TRBJ1-2, with a possible D match to TRBD1 (6 bases). Trimming removed 2 bases from V and 1 base from J, with 8 bases in between. The CDR3 extends over 14 amino acids. Looked up from germline, CDR1 is SGHTA and CDR2 is FQGNSA. CDR3 DNA sequence: TGTGCCAGCAGCTTAACACAGGGTAACTATGGCTACACCTTC. Its translation is CASSLTQGNYGYTF.

The chain recombines TRBV5-1 with TRBJ2-5, with 8 bases matching TRBD2. This CDR3 region has 17 residues. Germline CDR1 SGHRS, CDR2 YFSETQ. Trimming at V came to 0 bases and at J to 5 bases, leaving 12 bases not matched to a gene. CDR3 in amino acids: CASSLATAGGVVETQYF. The CDR3 DNA reads as TGCGCCAGCAGCTTGGCCACCGCGGGGGGCGTTGTTGAGACCCAGTACTTC. Combining the CDR3 with reference TRBV5-1 and TRBJ2-5 gives the whole variable domain KAGVTQTPRYLIKTRGQQVTLSCSPISGHRSVSWYQQTPGQGLQFLFEYFSETQRNKGNFPGRFSGRQFSNSRSEMNVSTLELGDSALYLCASSLATAGGVVETQYFGPGTRLLVL.

The genes are TRBV19 and TRBJ2-7; no clear D gene. V was clipped by 6 bases and J by 2 bases, with 14 bases between them. The CDR3 consists of 14 residues. Germline CDR1 reads LNHDA; CDR2 reads SQIVND (reference sequence). CDR3 DNA sequence: TGTGCCAGTAGCGTATTGGTCCAGACCTACGAGCAGTACTTC. This encodes CASSVLVQTYEQYF.

The chain employs TRBV30 and TRBJ1-2, with TRBD1 matching 8 bases. This CDR3 has 12 residues. Germline CDR1 reads GTSNPN; CDR2 reads SVGIG (reference sequence). CDR3: CAQNRGWDGYTF. The CDR3 DNA is TGTGCTCAAAACAGGGGGTGGGATGGCTACACCTTC.

This clone appeared once. This chain joins TRBV6-2 or TRBV6-3 and TRBJ1-1, with 9 bases lining up with TRBD1. The germline V gene encodes CDR1 MNHEY and CDR2 SVGEGT. The CDR3 contains 13 residues. The V segment lost 4 bases and the J segment 4 bases; nucleotides outside the gene matches: 1. CDR3 in DNA: TGTGCCAGCAGTTTGGACAGGGGCACTGAAGCTTTCTTT. Encoded protein: CASSLDRGTEAFF.

CDR3 loop: CASIRLAGGFSYRDNEQFF. CDR3 bases: TGCGCCAGCATAAGACTAGCGGGGGGGTTTAGTTATAGAGACAATGAGCAGTTCTTC. This sequence joins TRBV10-1 and TRBJ2-1, with 14 bases identical to TRBD2. With V trimmed by 7 bases and J by 5 bases, 16 bases remained unmatched. CDR3 length equals 19 residues. Germline CDR1 is WNHNN and CDR2 is SYGVQD (reference sequence).

The V and J genes are TRBV7-3 and TRBJ2-3; TRBD1 agrees at 9 bases. Trimming removed 5 bases from V and 4 bases from J; junction bases left unmatched: 4. Germline V gives CDR1 SGHTA, CDR2 FQGTGA. The CDR3 is 14 residues long. The CDR3 spells CASSPRTGADTQYF. CDR3 DNA sequence: TGTGCCAGCAGCCCTCGGACAGGGGCAGATACGCAGTATTTT. Together with reference TRBV7-3 and TRBJ2-3, the CDR3 gives the full variable domain: GAGVSQTPSNKVTEKGKYVELRCDPISGHTALYWYRQSLGQGPEFLIYFQGTGAADDSGLPNDRFFAVRPEGSVSTLKIQRTERGDSAVYLCASSPRTGADTQYFGPGTRLTVL.

This chain joins TRBV6-1 and TRBJ1-5; perhaps TRBD1 as D (6 bases). Trimming took 3 bases from V and 0 from J, leaving 21 bases between them. The CDR3 loop spans 19 amino acids. Germline lookup yields CDR1 MNHNS and CDR2 SASEGT. CDR3 nucleotide sequence: TGTGCCAGCAGTGACGGCACGGGACAATTGACTCATAGCAATCAGCCCCAGCATTTT. This translates into CASSDGTGQLTHSNQPQHF.

V is TRBV27 and J is TRBJ2-1, with D maybe TRBD1 (5 bases). Germline V gene lookup returns CDR1 MNHEY and CDR2 SMNVEV (reference sequence). The CDR3 covers 13 residues. V lost 3 bases to trimming and J lost 9 bases, with 12 bases between them. CDR3 DNA: TGTGCCAGCAGTTTGGGGCGTGCAACTGAGCAGTTCTTC. Residues: CASSLGRATEQFF.

The chain employs TRBV4-2 and TRBJ2-7; D unresolved. Germline lookup yields CDR1 LGHNA and CDR2 YNFKEQ. The CDR3 runs 14 residues. Trimming pared 1 base from V and 4 bases from J, leaving 11 bases between. CDR3 loop: CASSQGFIEYEQYF. The CDR3 nucleotides read TGTGCCAGCAGCCAAGGATTCATCGAGTACGAGCAGTACTTC.

In this sample, this clone turned up once. This chain joins TRBV28 and TRBJ1-4; 8 bases fit TRBD1. V was pared by 7 bases and J by 8 bases, with 6 bases of the junction left unmatched. Germline CDR1 MDHEN, CDR2 SYDVKM. This CDR3 has 13 residues. The CDR3 bases are TGTGCCAGCATACCAGGGGGCGGGGAAAAACTGTTTTTT. Protein: CASIPGGGEKLFF.

V gene TRBV6-5 combines with J gene TRBJ1-2; 9 bases map to TRBD1. The trim removed 7 bases at V and 7 bases at J, leaving 10 bases unmatched. The germline V gene has CDR1 MNHEY and CDR2 SVGAGI. CDR3 size: 14 residues. CDR3 coding DNA: TGTGCCAGCACCTACGGACAGGGGCTGAGTGGCTACACCTTC. Its translation is CASTYGQGLSGYTF.

This chain uses TRBV10-3 with TRBJ2-7, with TRBD1 identical over 11 bases. V was clipped by 6 bases and J by 5 bases; unmatched bases: 6. The CDR3 has 14 residues. Germline loops: CDR1 ENHRY, CDR2 SYGVKD. The CDR3 spells CAIRAGQGAHEQYF. CDR3 nucleotides: TGTGCCATCAGGGCCGGACAGGGGGCCCACGAGCAGTACTTC.

The chain carries TRBV20-1 and TRBJ1-4; D not resolved. CDR1 is DFQATT, CDR2 SNEGSKA, per germline (reference sequence). V was pared by 6 bases and J by 7 bases, with 9 bases between. CDR3 length: 11 residues. CDR3 DNA sequence: TGCAGTGCCCTTCTGGGTGAAAAACTGTTTTTT. Its protein is CSALLGEKLFF.

This clone has just one count. The CDR3 region has the DNA TGTGCCATCGGAGGACTAGCAGCTAGCACAGATACGCAGTATTTT. It yields the protein CAIGGLAASTDTQYF. V is TRBV10-3 and J is TRBJ2-3; TRBD2 matches at 8 bases. The J segment lost 0 bases and the V segment lost 8 bases, leaving 7 bases of the junction unmatched. This CDR3 comprises 15 residues. Germline CDR1 reads ENHRY; CDR2 reads SYGVKD.

CDR3 sequence: CASSLQGDTEAFF. As DNA, the CDR3 is TGTGCCAGCAGTTTACAGGGGGACACTGAAGCTTTCTTT. This rearrangement joins TRBV28 to TRBJ1-1; 7 positions match TRBD1. Germline trimming cut 2 bases from V and 3 bases from J; bases unmatched to any gene: 0. Germline CDR1 MDHEN, CDR2 SYDVKM. The CDR3 is 13 amino acids.

Notes on this clone: One end of the junction is discordant with germline, which a read error may explain. This CDR3 reads CASSEVATGGVQPQHF. DNA of the CDR3: TGTGCCAGCAGCGAAGTGGCGACAGGGGGCGTTCAGCCCCAGCATTTT. The chain links TRBV2 to TRBJ1-5, with TRBD1 matching 10 bases. The length of the CDR3 is 16 residues. Looked up from germline, CDR1 is SNHLY and CDR2 is FYNNEI.

The chain joins TRBV5-8 to TRBJ1-2; D not resolved. V was cut by 1 base and J by 2 bases, with 9 bases left in between. The germline gives CDR1 SGHTS, CDR2 YDEGEE. This CDR3 is 14 amino acids long. CDR3 in amino acids: CASSLREVNYGYTF. CDR3 bases: TGTGCCAGCAGCTTGAGAGAAGTCAACTATGGCTACACCTTC.

This clone has a single count. This rearrangement joins TRBV6-2 or TRBV6-3 to TRBJ2-3, with D unclear. The CDR3 contains 15 residues. The germline CDR1 and CDR2 sequences are MNHEY and SVGEGT. The V end lost 6 bases, the J end lost 3 bases, and 16 bases lay between the germline ends. For the CDR3, the DNA is TGTGCCAGCAGCCCCTACGGCAGGACGACAGATACGCAGTATTTT. Translating it yields CASSPYGRTTDTQYF.

The chain carries TRBV5-1 and TRBJ2-3; 7 bases line up with TRBD1. From germline, CDR1 is SGHRS and CDR2 YFSETQ. The CDR3 length is 15 residues. J lost 2 bases, V lost 4 bases, and 7 bases had no gene match. The CDR3, as DNA: TGCGCCAGCAGCCTACGGACAGGAGACACAGATACGCAGTATTTT. Protein sequence: CASSLRTGDTDTQYF.

This clone has ten or more counts. Other DNA sequences of this sample code for an identical CDR3. V usage is TRBV7-9 and J usage is TRBJ1-4; 9 nucleotides match TRBD1. V gave up 0 bases and J gave up 6 bases; unmatched junction bases: 2. CDR1 and CDR2 from the germline V gene are SEHNR and FQNEAQ (reference sequence). This CDR3 contains 15 residues. The CDR3 sequence: CASSLADRGDEKLFF. The CDR3 coding sequence is TGTGCCAGCAGCTTAGCGGACAGGGGTGATGAAAAACTGTTTTTT.

V and J are TRBV3-1 (or the pseudogene TRBV3-2) and TRBJ1-4, with D unclear. V was shortened by 5 bases and J by 2 bases, with 18 bases between the two germline ends. The germline V gene encodes CDR1 LGHDT and CDR2 YNNKEL (reference sequence). This CDR3 has 17 residues. The CDR3 reads CASSALMGRGTNEKLFF. CDR3 sequence (DNA): TGTGCCAGCAGCGCCTTGATGGGTAGAGGGACTAATGAAAAACTGTTTTTT.

This clone was found once. The CDR3 sequence is CASKQISYEQYF. The CDR3, as DNA: TGTGCCAGCAAACAGATCTCCTACGAGCAGTACTTC. This chain connects TRBV6-5 to TRBJ2-7; D call uncertain. This CDR3 has 12 amino acids. Germline lookup yields CDR1 MNHEY and CDR2 SVGAGI. V was clipped by 7 bases and J by 0 bases, with 7 bases between them.

The rearrangement joins TRBV7-9 to TRBJ1-1; D remains unclear. Germline V gives CDR1 SEHNR, CDR2 FQNEAQ (reference sequence). Deletions cut 7 bases from V and 2 bases from J, with 14 bases between. The CDR3 contains 14 residues. Here the CDR3 reads CASTPPNSNTEAFF. CDR3 coding DNA: TGTGCCAGCACCCCCCCCAACTCAAACACTGAAGCTTTCTTT.